A single sample gave rise to the 18 T cell receptor beta chains below, sequenced in a study of STAT3 mutations in large granular lymphocyte leukemia. Study-level results: At least one immunodominant TCR beta clonotype appeared in every T-cell large granular lymphocyte leukemia patient.

This table comes from immunoSEQ multiplex PCR, and its TCRdb copy is limited to in-frame clones, with some not included. The sample yields some 10,000 clones, around 57% seen once. Antigens for these TCRs are unknown. Sample: peripheral blood mononuclear cells. These receptors all come from a boy under 18 with T-cell large granular lymphocyte leukemia. Some clones in this sample may be carry-over from other donors' samples.

The chain joins TRBV10-3 to TRBJ2-7, with TRBD2 matching over 13 bases. With V trimmed by 7 bases and J by 4 bases, 4 bases remained unmatched. Germline CDR1 and CDR2: ENHRY and SYGVKD. The CDR3 runs to 14 residues. The CDR3 loop is CAITRTSGGYEQYF. DNA of the CDR3: TGTGCCATCACTAGGACTAGCGGGGGATACGAGCAGTACTTC.

The chain links TRBV7-8 to TRBJ1-2, with 7 bases matching TRBD1. The ends lost 5 bases at V and 5 bases at J; junction bases unmatched: 5. The CDR3 totals 13 residues. Germline V CDR1 and CDR2: SGHVS, FQNEAQ. The CDR3 loop reads CASSLGQTYGYTF. The DNA of the CDR3 is TGTGCCAGCAGCCTGGGACAGACATATGGCTACACCTTC.

The rearrangement uses TRBV4-2 and TRBJ1-1; no reliable D call. This CDR3 has 12 residues. Trimming pared 5 bases from V and 3 bases from J, leaving 7 bases between. Germline CDR1 and CDR2: LGHNA and YNFKEQ. CDR3 in amino acids: CASSNRDTEAFF. CDR3 sequence (DNA): TGTGCCAGCAGCAATCGGGACACTGAAGCTTTCTTT.

The chain couples TRBV5-1 to TRBJ1-4, with D perhaps TRBD1 (6 bases). CDR1 is SGHRS, CDR2 YFSETQ, per germline. With 0 bases removed from V and 4 bases from J, the gap between germline ends came to 7 bases. The CDR3 covers 14 residues. CDR3 nucleotide sequence: TGCGCCAGCAGCTTGGCACAGGGTAATGAAAAACTGTTTTTT. It translates to CASSLAQGNEKLFF.

The chain links TRBV9 to TRBJ1-3; D is unresolved. Germline CDR1 SGDLS, CDR2 YYNGEE. The CDR3 has 14 residues. V was pared by 0 bases and J by 2 bases, with 6 bases between. The CDR3 DNA sequence: TGTGCCAGCAGCGTAGAGGGAACTGGAAACACCATATATTTT. Protein product: CASSVEGTGNTIYF.

This clone has more than one count but fewer than ten. The J gene is TRBJ1-5, the V gene TRBV6-5; perhaps TRBD1 as D (5 bases). Germline-derived CDR1 and CDR2 are MNHEY and SVGAGI. V was shortened by 0 bases and J by 4 bases, with 10 bases between the two germline ends. The CDR3 has 15 residues. The CDR3 region has the DNA TGTGCCAGCAGTTACTCGATGCGGGGGAATCAGCCCCAGCATTTT. Its protein product is CASSYSMRGNQPQHF.

A few counts support this clone. J is TRBJ1-6 and V is TRBV5-4; D unresolved. Germline V gene data show CDR1 as SGHNT and CDR2 as YYREEE (reference sequence). Trimming removed 0 bases at V and 8 bases at J, with 6 bases between. This CDR3 comprises 13 residues. DNA of the CDR3: TGTGCCAGCAGCTTGGAGAGGGATTCACCCCTCCACTTT. Protein product: CASSLERDSPLHF.

This chain connects TRBV7-2 to TRBJ1-3, with D unresolved. This CDR3 is built from 16 residues. Trimming removed 5 bases at V and 4 bases at J, with 18 bases between. Germline values: CDR1 SGHTA, CDR2 FQGNSA. CDR3 residues: CASSPPPRRRGNTIYF. DNA for the CDR3: TGTGCCAGCAGCCCACCCCCCCGGCGAAGGGGAAACACCATATATTTT. The whole variable domain, remainder taken from reference TRBV7-2 and TRBJ1-3, is GAGVSQSPSNKVTEKGKDVELRCDPISGHTALYWYRQSLGQGLEFLIYFQGNSAPDKSGLPSDRFSAERTGGSVSTLTIQRTQQEDSAVYLCASSPPPRRRGNTIYFGEGSWLTVV.

This clone has more than one count but fewer than ten. The CDR3 nucleotides read TGTGCCAGCAGCGCCGGGACACAGTACGAGCAGTACTTC. Its protein product is CASSAGTQYEQYF. This rearrangement joins TRBV5-4 to TRBJ2-7, with D possibly TRBD1 on 6 matching bases. Germline CDR1 SGHNT, CDR2 YYREEE (reference sequence). The CDR3 is made up of 13 amino acids. V lost 4 bases to trimming and J lost 4 bases, with 12 bases between them.

This rearrangement joins TRBV29-1 to TRBJ2-3, with D maybe TRBD2 (5 bases). The V gene lost 1 base and the J gene lost 3 bases, with 11 bases spanning the gap. This CDR3 region has 14 residues. Germline CDR1 and CDR2: SQVTM and ANQGSEA. The CDR3 bases are TGCAGCGTTGAAGCGACGGGGTGGACAGATACGCAGTATTTT. It codes for CSVEATGWTDTQYF.

This rearrangement joins TRBV5-1 to TRBJ2-3; 15 bases are shared with TRBD2. V was clipped by 0 bases and J by 5 bases; unmatched bases: 1. Germline-derived CDR1 and CDR2 are SGHRS and YFSETQ. CDR3 length: 16 amino acids. CDR3 in amino acids: CASSLGTSGGVDTQYF. Here the CDR3 DNA reads TGCGCCAGCAGCTTGGGGACTAGCGGGGGGGTAGATACGCAGTATTTT.

This clone was detected only a few times. The chain employs TRBV4-2 and TRBJ2-1; 7 positions match TRBD2. Germline trimming cut 3 bases from V and 6 bases from J; bases unmatched to any gene: 2. CDR3 length: 13 residues. Germline CDR1 reads LGHNA; CDR2 reads YNFKEQ. CDR3: CASSHGEGNEQFF. The CDR3 DNA reads as TGTGCCAGCAGCCATGGGGAGGGCAATGAGCAGTTCTTC.

The chain links TRBV6-5 to TRBJ1-2; 8 nucleotides align to TRBD1. There are 15 residues in the CDR3. Losses at the gene ends were 4 bases for V and 4 bases for J; bases not matched to a gene: 8. The germline V gene has CDR1 MNHEY and CDR2 SVGAGI. The CDR3 nucleotides are TGTGCCAGCAGTTCCCCTCGACAGGGGAGCTATGGCTACACCTTC. It specifies CASSSPRQGSYGYTF.

This chain uses TRBV6-1 with TRBJ1-4; 7 bases align to TRBD1. V shed 5 bases and J 15 bases; nucleotides not matched to a gene: 9. Germline V gene lookup returns CDR1 MNHNS and CDR2 SASEGT. This CDR3 region has 12 residues. The CDR3 DNA follows: TGTGCCAGCAGTTGGACAGGTGGTTTGGTGTTTTTT. Its translation is CASSWTGGLVFF.

This clone was picked up a small number of times. The chain joins TRBV5-1 to TRBJ2-6, with a possible D match to TRBD2 (5 bases). The CDR3 has 17 residues. Germline-derived CDR1 and CDR2 are SGHRS and YFSETQ. With 3 bases removed from V and 2 bases from J, the gap between germline ends came to 15 bases. CDR3 DNA: TGCGCCAGCAGCTCTAACCCGGTGGGAGCTGGGGCCAACGTCCTGACTTTC. Amino acids: CASSSNPVGAGANVLTF.

The rearrangement joins TRBV5-6 to TRBJ2-6; TRBD1 matches at 10 bases. The CDR3 is 17 amino acids. Germline V gene data show CDR1 as SGHDT and CDR2 as YYEEEE. V lost 3 bases, J lost 2 bases, and 5 bases stayed unmatched. CDR3 nucleotides: TGTGCCAGCAGCTGGGACAGGGGAACTACTGGGGCCAACGTCCTGACTTTC. Protein: CASSWDRGTTGANVLTF.

This chain joins TRBV15 and TRBJ1-4, with D uncertain. V shed 0 bases and J shed 6 bases, with 5 bases lying between them. Looked up from germline, CDR1 is LNHNV and CDR2 is YYDKDF (reference sequence). This CDR3 has 13 amino acids. CDR3 DNA sequence: TGTGCCACCAGCAGAGAGGACCATGAAAAACTGTTTTTT. Its protein is CATSREDHEKLFF.

The chain couples TRBV5-1 to TRBJ2-7; D is unresolved. From germline, CDR1 is SGHRS and CDR2 YFSETQ. The CDR3 length is 14 residues. The germline V and J ends were trimmed by 0 bases and 1 base, with 8 bases remaining between them. CDR3 loop: CASSLEVRSYEQYF. The CDR3, as DNA: TGCGCCAGCAGCTTGGAGGTCAGGTCCTACGAGCAGTACTTC.